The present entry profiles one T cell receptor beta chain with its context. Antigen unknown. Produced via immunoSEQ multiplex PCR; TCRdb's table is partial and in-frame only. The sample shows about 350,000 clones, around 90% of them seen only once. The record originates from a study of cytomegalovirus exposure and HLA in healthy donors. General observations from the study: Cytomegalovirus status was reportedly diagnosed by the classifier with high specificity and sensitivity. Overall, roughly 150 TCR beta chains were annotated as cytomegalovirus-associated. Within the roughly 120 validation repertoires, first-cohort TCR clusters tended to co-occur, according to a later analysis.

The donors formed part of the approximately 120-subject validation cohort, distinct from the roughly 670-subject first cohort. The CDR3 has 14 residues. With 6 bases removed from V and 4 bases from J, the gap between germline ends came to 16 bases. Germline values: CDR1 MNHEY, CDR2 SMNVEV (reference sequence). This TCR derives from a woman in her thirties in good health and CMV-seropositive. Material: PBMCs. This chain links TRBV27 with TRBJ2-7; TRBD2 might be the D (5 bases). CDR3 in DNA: TGTGCCAGCAGCCCGGGCGGGCCTCAATACGAGCAGTACTTC. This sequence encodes CASSPGGPQYEQYF.